These T cell receptor beta chains were read from a single sample in a study of cytomegalovirus exposure and HLA in healthy donors. This table comes from immunoSEQ multiplex PCR, and its TCRdb copy is limited to in-frame clones, with some not included. Across 100,000 to 150,000 clones, the top ten clones capture 2% to 2.5% of the sample. Sequenced sample: PBMCs. The source is a man aged 40-49 years in good health and CMV-seronegative. Each CDR3 is given with its conserved first and last residue. D genes are given only for firm matches.

j_gene: TRBJ2-7; d_gene: .; v_gene: TRBV6-5; CDR3nt: TGTGCCAGCAGTTACAGGAGGGGTGAGCAGTACTTC; CDR3aa: CASSYRRGEQYF
j_gene: TRBJ2-7; d_gene: TRBD2; v_gene: TRBV28; CDR3nt: TGTGCCAGCAGTTCGCCTTGGGGGGGTATTGAGCAGTACTTC; CDR3aa: CASSSPWGGIEQYF
j_gene: TRBJ1-1; d_gene: .; v_gene: TRBV25-1; CDR3nt: TGTGCCAGCAGTGAGTGGACAGATGGGATCTCTGAAGCTTTCTTT; CDR3aa: CASSEWTDGISEAFF
j_gene: TRBJ2-7; d_gene: .; v_gene: TRBV5-1; CDR3nt: TGCGCCAGCAGCTCCCGTACCGCAGGGGTATCCTACGAGCAGTACTTC; CDR3aa: CASSSRTAGVSYEQYF
j_gene: TRBJ2-1; d_gene: TRBD2; v_gene: TRBV5-1; CDR3nt: TGCGCCAGCAGCAATAGCGGGAGCTCCTACAATGAGCAGTTCTTC; CDR3aa: CASSNSGSSYNEQFF
j_gene: TRBJ2-5; d_gene: TRBD2; v_gene: TRBV5-1; CDR3nt: TGCGCCAGCAGCGAAGCTAGCGGGAGGTTTGGGACCCAGTACTTC; CDR3aa: CASSEASGRFGTQYF
j_gene: TRBJ2-5; d_gene: TRBD2; v_gene: TRBV19; CDR3nt: TGTGCCAGTAGTATTGGACTAGCCCCCGCAGAGACCCAGTACTTC; CDR3aa: CASSIGLAPAETQYF
j_gene: TRBJ2-7; d_gene: TRBD1; v_gene: TRBV6-1; CDR3nt: TGTGCCAGCAGTGAAGCAAGGGACAGCCCCTACGAGCAGTACTTC; CDR3aa: CASSEARDSPYEQYF
j_gene: TRBJ1-3; d_gene: .; v_gene: TRBV18; CDR3nt: TGTGCCAGCTCACTCGGGACTTTCAGCTCTGGAAACACCATATATTTT; CDR3aa: CASSLGTFSSGNTIYF
j_gene: TRBJ2-3; d_gene: .; v_gene: TRBV5-1; CDR3nt: TGCGCCAGCAGCATGAGGACAGTCTTGAGCGGCACAGATACGCAGTATTTT; CDR3aa: CASSMRTVLSGTDTQYF
j_gene: TRBJ2-1; d_gene: TRBD2; v_gene: TRBV5-1; CDR3nt: TGCGCCAGCAGCCCCCAGCCTAGCGGGAGCGGGAATGAGCAGTTCTTC; CDR3aa: CASSPQPSGSGNEQFF
j_gene: TRBJ2-3; d_gene: TRBD2; v_gene: TRBV7-6; CDR3nt: TGTGCCAGCTCCCGGGCAGGGTCGGGACTAGCGGGAGGAGATACGCAGTATTTT; CDR3aa: CASSRAGSGLAGGDTQYF
j_gene: TRBJ1-4; d_gene: TRBD1; v_gene: TRBV5-1; CDR3nt: TGCGCCAGCAGCTCGGGACAGGGGGCTGAAAAACTGTTTTTT; CDR3aa: CASSSGQGAEKLFF
j_gene: TRBJ1-5; d_gene: TRBD1; v_gene: TRBV2; CDR3nt: TGTGCCAGCATCGACAGGGAAGGCAATCAGCCCCAGCATTTT; CDR3aa: CASIDREGNQPQHF
j_gene: TRBJ1-1; d_gene: .; v_gene: TRBV28; CDR3nt: TGTGCCAGCAAGGAGGGGAACACTGAAGCTTTCTTT; CDR3aa: CASKEGNTEAFF
j_gene: TRBJ2-2; d_gene: .; v_gene: TRBV15; CDR3nt: TGTGCCACCAGCAGATTTGGGGCGAGGAACGGGGAGCTGTTTTTT; CDR3aa: CATSRFGARNGELFF
j_gene: TRBJ1-1; d_gene: .; v_gene: TRBV5-5; CDR3nt: TGTGCCAGCAGCTTGGTGCGGCAGACGAACACTGAAGCTTTCTTT; CDR3aa: CASSLVRQTNTEAFF
j_gene: TRBJ2-7; d_gene: .; v_gene: TRBV30; CDR3nt: TGTGCCTGGAGTGTAGGCCCCCATTCTGGCTACGGAGAGAGTTACGAGCAGTACTTC; CDR3aa: CAWSVGPHSGYGESYEQYF
j_gene: TRBJ2-7; d_gene: TRBD2; v_gene: TRBV4-2; CDR3nt: TGTGCCAGCAGCCAAGATTCGCTAGCGGCCCACGTTGGGCAGTACTTC; CDR3aa: CASSQDSLAAHVGQYF
j_gene: TRBJ1-2; d_gene: TRBD1; v_gene: TRBV5-4; CDR3nt: TGTGCCAGCAGCTCAGACAGGGGCAGGGGCTATGGCTACACCTTC; CDR3aa: CASSSDRGRGYGYTF
j_gene: TRBJ2-5; d_gene: TRBD1; v_gene: TRBV5-1; CDR3nt: TGCGCCAGTAGATACAGGGGGCAGGCGGAGACCCAGTACTTC; CDR3aa: CASRYRGQAETQYF
j_gene: TRBJ1-5; d_gene: .; v_gene: TRBV27; CDR3nt: TGTGCCAGCAGTTTTTTAGGGGATCAGCCCCAGCATTTT; CDR3aa: CASSFLGDQPQHF
j_gene: TRBJ2-3; d_gene: .; v_gene: TRBV28; CDR3nt: TGTGCCAGCGGGGCTGCAAGCACAGATACGCAGTATTTT; CDR3aa: CASGAASTDTQYF
j_gene: TRBJ2-5; d_gene: .; v_gene: TRBV7-9; CDR3nt: TGTGCCAGCAGCCCGGACATTCAAGAGACCCAGTACTTC; CDR3aa: CASSPDIQETQYF
j_gene: TRBJ2-7; d_gene: .; v_gene: TRBV14; CDR3nt: TGTGCCAGCAGCCAAGACCACAGGGTCCCCTACGAGCAGTACTTC; CDR3aa: CASSQDHRVPYEQYF
j_gene: TRBJ2-1; d_gene: TRBD2; v_gene: TRBV5-1; CDR3nt: TGCGCCAGCAGCTTAGGAGGGCGGGAGCGGTACAATGAGCAGTTCTTC; CDR3aa: CASSLGGRERYNEQFF
j_gene: TRBJ2-1; d_gene: TRBD2; v_gene: TRBV18; CDR3nt: TGTGCCAGCTCACTGGGACTAGCGGGTATTGAGCAGTTCTTC; CDR3aa: CASSLGLAGIEQFF
j_gene: TRBJ1-1; d_gene: TRBD1; v_gene: TRBV5-1; CDR3nt: TGCGCCAGCAGGCGCGGGACAGGGGACACTGAAGCTTTCTTT; CDR3aa: CASRRGTGDTEAFF
j_gene: TRBJ2-1; d_gene: TRBD2; v_gene: TRBV5-6; CDR3nt: TGTGCCAGCAGCTTGTCCACTAGCGGGACCCTCTACAATGAGCAGTTCTTC; CDR3aa: CASSLSTSGTLYNEQFF
j_gene: TRBJ1-2; d_gene: .; v_gene: TRBV7-9; CDR3nt: TGTGCCAGCAGCTTAGATGGCGGTCACTATGGCTACACCTTC; CDR3aa: CASSLDGGHYGYTF
j_gene: TRBJ2-7; d_gene: TRBD2; v_gene: TRBV14; CDR3nt: TGTGCCAGCAGCCCACTAGCGGGAGACTCCTACGAGCAGTACTTC; CDR3aa: CASSPLAGDSYEQYF
j_gene: TRBJ1-5; d_gene: .; v_gene: TRBV27; CDR3nt: TGTGCCAGCCGCGGCCGGGGGAGCAATCAGCCCCAGCATTTT; CDR3aa: CASRGRGSNQPQHF
j_gene: TRBJ2-2; d_gene: .; v_gene: TRBV7-7; CDR3nt: TGTGCTAGCAGCTTAGCGAGAGGGAGCACCGGGGAGCTGTTTTTT; CDR3aa: CASSLARGSTGELFF
j_gene: TRBJ2-7; d_gene: TRBD2; v_gene: TRBV5-6; CDR3nt: TGTGCCAGCACCTTAGGACTAGCGGGACAATACGAGCAGTACTTC; CDR3aa: CASTLGLAGQYEQYF
j_gene: TRBJ1-1; d_gene: .; v_gene: TRBV2; CDR3nt: TGTGCCAGCACTGGGGGGGACACCACTCGAGGAGCTTTCTTT; CDR3aa: CASTGGDTTRGAFF
j_gene: TRBJ2-1; d_gene: TRBD2; v_gene: TRBV6-5; CDR3nt: TGTGCCAGCAGTGGACTAGCGGACAACCACAATGAGCAGTTCTTC; CDR3aa: CASSGLADNHNEQFF